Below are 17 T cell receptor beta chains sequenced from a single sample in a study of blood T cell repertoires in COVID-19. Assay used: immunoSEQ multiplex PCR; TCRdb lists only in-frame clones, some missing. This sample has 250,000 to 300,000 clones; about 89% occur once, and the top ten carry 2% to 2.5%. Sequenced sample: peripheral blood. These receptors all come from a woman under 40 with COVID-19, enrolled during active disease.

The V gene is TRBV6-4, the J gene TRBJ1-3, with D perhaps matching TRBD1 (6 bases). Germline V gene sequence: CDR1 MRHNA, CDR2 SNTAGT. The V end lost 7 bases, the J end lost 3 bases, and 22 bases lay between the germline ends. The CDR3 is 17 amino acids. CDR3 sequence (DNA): TGTGCCAGCAAACACGGGGGGCAGGTGAGACTTGGAAACACCATATATTTT. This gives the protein CASKHGGQVRLGNTIYF.

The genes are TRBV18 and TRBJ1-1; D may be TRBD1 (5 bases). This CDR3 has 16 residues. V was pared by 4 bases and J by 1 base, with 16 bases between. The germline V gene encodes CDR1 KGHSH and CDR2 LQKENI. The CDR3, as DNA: TGTGCCAGCTCACAAAGGGTTGTCGGACAGAACACTGAAGCTTTCTTT. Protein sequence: CASSQRVVGQNTEAFF.

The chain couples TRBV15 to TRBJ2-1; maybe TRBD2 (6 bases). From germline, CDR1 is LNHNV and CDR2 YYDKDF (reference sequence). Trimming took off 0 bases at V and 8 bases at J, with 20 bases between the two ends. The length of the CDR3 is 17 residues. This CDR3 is CATSRDQGGGGSHEQFF. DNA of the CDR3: TGTGCCACCAGCAGAGATCAGGGAGGCGGAGGTTCACATGAGCAGTTCTTC.

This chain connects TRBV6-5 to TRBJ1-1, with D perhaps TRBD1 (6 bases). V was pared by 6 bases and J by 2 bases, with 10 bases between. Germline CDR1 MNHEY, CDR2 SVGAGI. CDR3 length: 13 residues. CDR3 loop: CASRVQGNTEAFF. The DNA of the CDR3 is TGTGCCAGCAGAGTACAGGGTAACACTGAAGCTTTCTTT.

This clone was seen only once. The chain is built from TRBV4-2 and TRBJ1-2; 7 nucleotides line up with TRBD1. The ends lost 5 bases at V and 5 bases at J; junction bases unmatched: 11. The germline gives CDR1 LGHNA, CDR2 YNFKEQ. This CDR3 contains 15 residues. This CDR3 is CASSMLDGQVYGYTF. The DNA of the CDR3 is TGTGCCAGCAGCATGCTTGACGGACAGGTTTATGGCTACACCTTC.

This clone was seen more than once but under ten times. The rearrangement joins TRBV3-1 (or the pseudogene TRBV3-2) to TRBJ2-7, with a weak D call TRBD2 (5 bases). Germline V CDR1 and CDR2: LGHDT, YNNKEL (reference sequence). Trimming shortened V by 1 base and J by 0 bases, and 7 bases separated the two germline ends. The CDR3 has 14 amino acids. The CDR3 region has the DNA TGTGCCAGCAGCCAAGGGAGGCTCTCCTACGAGCAGTACTTC. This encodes CASSQGRLSYEQYF.

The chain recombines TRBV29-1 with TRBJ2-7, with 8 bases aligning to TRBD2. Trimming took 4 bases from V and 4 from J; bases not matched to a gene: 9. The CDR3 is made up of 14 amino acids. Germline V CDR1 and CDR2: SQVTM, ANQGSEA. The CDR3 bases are TGCAGCGTTGTTTCCTTAAGCGGGAGTTACGAGCAGTACTTC. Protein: CSVVSLSGSYEQYF.

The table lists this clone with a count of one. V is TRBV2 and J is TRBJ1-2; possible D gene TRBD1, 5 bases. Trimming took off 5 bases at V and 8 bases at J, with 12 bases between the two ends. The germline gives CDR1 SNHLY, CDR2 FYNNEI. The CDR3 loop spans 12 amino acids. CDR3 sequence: CASSLGTLGYTF. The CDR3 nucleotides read TGTGCCAGCAGTTTGGGGACTCTCGGCTACACCTTC.

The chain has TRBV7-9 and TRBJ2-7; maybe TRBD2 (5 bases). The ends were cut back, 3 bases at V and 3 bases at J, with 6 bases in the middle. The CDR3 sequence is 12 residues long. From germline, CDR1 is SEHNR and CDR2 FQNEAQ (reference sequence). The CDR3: CASSLGSYEQYF. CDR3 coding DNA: TGTGCCAGCAGCTTGGGGAGCTACGAGCAGTACTTC.

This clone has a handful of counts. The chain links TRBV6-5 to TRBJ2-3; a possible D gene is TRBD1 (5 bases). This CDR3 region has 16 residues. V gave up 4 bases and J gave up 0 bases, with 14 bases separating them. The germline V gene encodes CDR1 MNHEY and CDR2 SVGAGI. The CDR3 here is CASSSPLGASTDTQYF. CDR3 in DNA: TGTGCCAGCAGTTCCCCCCTTGGGGCTAGCACAGATACGCAGTATTTT.

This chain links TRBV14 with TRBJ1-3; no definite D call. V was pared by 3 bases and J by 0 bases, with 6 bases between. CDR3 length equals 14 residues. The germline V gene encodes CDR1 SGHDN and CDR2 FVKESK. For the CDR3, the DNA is TGTGCCAGCAGCCATAGCTCCTCTGGAAACACCATATATTTT. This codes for CASSHSSSGNTIYF.

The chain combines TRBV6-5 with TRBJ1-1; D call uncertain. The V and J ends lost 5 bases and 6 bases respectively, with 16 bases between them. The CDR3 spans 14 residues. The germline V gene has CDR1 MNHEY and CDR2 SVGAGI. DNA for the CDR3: TGTGCCAGCAGTCTAGGTCCCGGCGTTTCTGAAGCTTTCTTT. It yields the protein CASSLGPGVSEAFF.

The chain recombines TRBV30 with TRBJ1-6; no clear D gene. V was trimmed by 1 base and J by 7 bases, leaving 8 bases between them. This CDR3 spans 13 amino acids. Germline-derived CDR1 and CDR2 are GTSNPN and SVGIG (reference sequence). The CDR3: CAWSEDGNSPLHF. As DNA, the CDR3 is TGTGCCTGGAGTGAAGACGGGAATTCACCCCTCCACTTT.

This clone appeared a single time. For the CDR3, the DNA is TGTGCCAGCAGTTACGGGTTCGGGGACACAGATACGCAGTATTTT. This encodes CASSYGFGDTDTQYF. The chain links TRBV6-5 to TRBJ2-3; D is possibly TRBD2 (5 bases). This CDR3 has 15 residues. The V and J ends lost 2 bases and 2 bases respectively, with 11 bases between them. The germline gives CDR1 MNHEY, CDR2 SVGAGI.

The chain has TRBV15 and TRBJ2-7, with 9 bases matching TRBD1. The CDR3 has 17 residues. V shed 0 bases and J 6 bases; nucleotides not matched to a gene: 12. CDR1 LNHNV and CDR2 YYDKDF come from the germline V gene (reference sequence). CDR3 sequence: CATSRELRGQGRSEQYF. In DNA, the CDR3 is TGTGCCACCAGCAGAGAGCTACGGGGACAGGGAAGGAGCGAGCAGTACTTC.

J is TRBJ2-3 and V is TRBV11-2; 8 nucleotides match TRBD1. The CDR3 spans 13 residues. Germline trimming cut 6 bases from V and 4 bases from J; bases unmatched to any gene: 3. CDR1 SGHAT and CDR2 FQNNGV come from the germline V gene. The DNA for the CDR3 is TGTGCCAGCAGTCGGGACAGGTCAGATACGCAGTATTTT. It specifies CASSRDRSDTQYF. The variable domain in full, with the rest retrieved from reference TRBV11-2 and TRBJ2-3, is EAGVAQSPRYKIIEKRQSVAFWCNPISGHATLYWYQQILGQGPKLLIQFQNNGVVDDSQLPKDRFSAERLKGVDSTLKIQPAKLEDSAVYLCASSRDRSDTQYFGPGTRLTVL.

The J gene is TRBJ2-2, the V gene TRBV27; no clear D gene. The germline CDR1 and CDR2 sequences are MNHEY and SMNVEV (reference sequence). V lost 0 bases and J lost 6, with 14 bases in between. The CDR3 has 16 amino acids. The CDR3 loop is CASSLSHYPESGELFF. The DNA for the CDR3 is TGTGCCAGCAGTTTATCCCACTATCCAGAATCCGGGGAGCTGTTTTTT.